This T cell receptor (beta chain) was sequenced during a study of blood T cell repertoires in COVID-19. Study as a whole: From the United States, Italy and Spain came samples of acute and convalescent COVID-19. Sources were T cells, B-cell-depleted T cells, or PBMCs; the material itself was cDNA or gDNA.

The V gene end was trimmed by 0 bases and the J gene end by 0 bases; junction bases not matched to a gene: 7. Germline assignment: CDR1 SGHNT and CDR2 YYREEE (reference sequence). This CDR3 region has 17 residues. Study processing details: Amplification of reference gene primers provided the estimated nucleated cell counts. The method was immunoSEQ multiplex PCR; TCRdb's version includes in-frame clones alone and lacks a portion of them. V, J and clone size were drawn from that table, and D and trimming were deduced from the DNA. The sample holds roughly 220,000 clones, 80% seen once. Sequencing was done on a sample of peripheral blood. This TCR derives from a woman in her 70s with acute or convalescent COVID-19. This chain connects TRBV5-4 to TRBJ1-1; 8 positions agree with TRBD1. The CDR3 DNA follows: TGTGCCAGCAGCTTGGGGCAGGGGGCGCGTCTGAACACTGAAGCTTTCTTT. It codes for CASSLGQGARLNTEAFF.